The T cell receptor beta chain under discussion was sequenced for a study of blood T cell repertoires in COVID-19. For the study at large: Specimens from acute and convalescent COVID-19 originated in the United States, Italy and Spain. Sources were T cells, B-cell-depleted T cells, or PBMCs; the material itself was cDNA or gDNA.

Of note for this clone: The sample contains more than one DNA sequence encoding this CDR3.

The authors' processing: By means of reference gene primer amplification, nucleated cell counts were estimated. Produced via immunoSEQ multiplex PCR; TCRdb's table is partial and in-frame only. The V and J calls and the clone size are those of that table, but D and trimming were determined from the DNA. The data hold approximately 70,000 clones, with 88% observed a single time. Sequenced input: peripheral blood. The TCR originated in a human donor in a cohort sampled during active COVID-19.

In nucleotides, the CDR3 is TGCGCCAGCAGCTTGGGGGGGCAGGGGGCCACAGATACGCAGTATTTT. Translation gives CASSLGGQGATDTQYF. J is TRBJ2-3 and V is TRBV5-1; 8 bases map to TRBD1. With V trimmed by 0 bases and J by 2 bases, 5 bases remained unmatched. This CDR3 is built from 16 residues. Germline V CDR1 and CDR2: SGHRS, YFSETQ.